This T cell receptor beta chain was found in a study of a mutant IDH1 vaccine in newly diagnosed glioma. The wider study: Radiotherapy alone preceded vaccination by 4-6 weeks; alternatively, vaccination started with temozolomide cycles. At week 47 came visit V13, while visit V12 had come at week 35.

Time point noted: week 35, safety follow-up. The content of each vaccine dose was 300 ug of mutant IDH1 20-mer peptide, and topical imiquimod accompanied it. The patients were given eight vaccinations, one each in weeks 1, 3, 5, 7, 11, 15, 19 and 23. As to this clone: Its antigen is not known.

Study-wide results and caveats: Evidence of vaccine-induced immune responses was documented in over 85% of patients.

Germline V gene sequence: CDR1 MNHNS, CDR2 SASEGT. With 4 bases removed from V and 5 bases from J, the gap between germline ends came to 8 bases. This CDR3 contains 12 residues. Sequencing was performed with immunoSEQ multiplex PCR; in TCRdb, only in-frame clones are kept and a portion is missing. The sample lists around 53,000 clones, approximately 79% occurring once. This sequence was found in a man aged 40-50 years with glioma. V gene TRBV6-1 combines with J gene TRBJ1-2; D is possibly TRBD1 (5 bases). The specimen comprised PBMCs, sampled from a glioma patient whose treatment included an IDH1 peptide vaccine. In nucleotides, the CDR3 is TGTGCCAGCAGTGTGGGGGTTTATGGCTACACCTTC. This sequence encodes CASSVGVYGYTF.